This TCR beta chain was identified during a study of blood T cell repertoires in COVID-19. For this clone: Additional DNA sequences in this sample encode the identical CDR3.

As processed by the authors: Reference gene primer amplification gave nucleated cell count estimates. Sequencing used immunoSEQ multiplex PCR; TCRdb keeps in-frame clones, though not all of them. V and J calls and clone size are given by that table; D and trimming were obtained from the DNA. This sample carries around 350,000 clones, around 90% of them seen once, and the ten largest clones take about 3%. The sequenced sample consisted of peripheral blood. The sequence was obtained from a human donor in a cohort sampled during active COVID-19.

The CDR3 DNA sequence: TGTGCCAGCACGAGGAGCTCCTATAATTCACCCCTCCACTTT. This codes for CASTRSSYNSPLHF. The gene calls are TRBV7-9 and TRBJ1-6; D gene ambiguous. V was shortened by 7 bases and J by 0 bases, with 7 bases between the two germline ends. CDR3 length equals 14 residues. Germline-derived CDR1 and CDR2 are SEHNR and FQNEAQ (reference sequence).